This T cell receptor (beta chain) emerged from a study of cytomegalovirus exposure and HLA in healthy donors. About this clone: The target antigen is unknown.

Both 60 Vbeta primers and 13 Jbeta primers went into the PCR. The method was immunoSEQ multiplex PCR; TCRdb's version includes in-frame clones alone and lacks a portion of them. The sample holds over 130,000 clones; 82% are singletons and the top ten take less than 3%. General study points: A later analysis appeared to link common viral pathogens to several of the most significant clusters.

The clonotype originates from a male donor in good health and CMV-seronegative. Sequences were obtained from PBMCs.

CDR3 sequence: CASSLPLVPSYNEQFF. As DNA, the CDR3 is TGTGCCAGCAGTTTACCACTAGTCCCCAGCTACAATGAGCAGTTCTTC. The V call is TRBV6-4, the J call TRBJ2-1; tentative D call: TRBD2 (5 bases). Between the trimmed V and J ends, which lost 5 bases and 3 bases, there was a span of 17 bases. This CDR3 is built from 16 residues. In germline, CDR1 is MRHNA, CDR2 SNTAGT.